The source of this TCR beta chain is a study of blood T cell repertoires in COVID-19. This CDR3 is built from 16 residues. Germline V gene data show CDR1 as LNHDA and CDR2 as SQIVND (reference sequence). Between the trimmed V and J ends, which lost 5 bases and 7 bases, there was a span of 23 bases. Authors' data handling: Amplification from reference gene primers served as the basis for estimated nucleated cell counts. Some clones are missing from TCRdb's copy, which holds only in-frame ones; the method was immunoSEQ multiplex PCR. V and J calls and clone size are those listed in that table; D and trimming were worked out from the DNA. Counted here are about 130,000 clones, 85% occurring once; the ten biggest clones make up more than 20%.

The sequenced sample was peripheral blood. The chain is built from TRBV19 and TRBJ1-1; D possibly corresponds to TRBD1 (5 bases). This TCR was sampled from an elderly woman with acute or convalescent COVID-19. The CDR3 nucleotides read TGTGCCAGTAGTTCTGGCGGCGCAGGTGGTAGGGGTGAAGCTTTCTTT. Encoded protein: CASSSGGAGGRGEAFF.